This T cell receptor (beta chain) was sequenced for a study of control samples from healthy donors and cancer patients. Notes on this clone: Different DNA sequences within this sample yield the same CDR3.

Profiled with immunoSEQ multiplex PCR; TCRdb holds only in-frame clones, not every one. Among some 130,000 clones, 80% to 95% were seen once, and the ten largest hold about 1.9%. The germline V gene encodes CDR1 GTSNPN and CDR2 SVGIG (reference sequence). This CDR3 has 13 residues. V was cut by 4 bases and J by 0 bases, with 9 bases left in between. Specimen: blood. This sequence was found in a woman in her 50s in good health. V and J are TRBV30 and TRBJ1-1; D is undetermined. CDR3 sequence: CAWNRGLNTEAFF. The CDR3 region has the DNA TGTGCCTGGAACCGGGGTTTGAACACTGAAGCTTTCTTT.